This TCR beta chain was obtained from a study of blood T cell repertoires in COVID-19. The protocol was immunoSEQ multiplex PCR, while the TCRdb copy is restricted to in-frame clones and leaves out a portion. Of under 300,000 clones in the sample, about 85% were seen once. Germline CDR1 is SGHTA and CDR2 is FQGNSA. The germline V and J ends were trimmed by 4 bases and 9 bases, with 21 bases remaining between them. CDR3 length equals 15 residues. Sequenced input: PBMCs or T cells enriched from blood (not recorded which). The V and J genes are TRBV7-2 and TRBJ1-2, with a tentative D call TRBD1 (5 bases). The clonotype originates from a woman in her forties or fifties who had been exposed to COVID-19. The CDR3 bases are TGTGCCAGCAGCTCATGGGGCAGGGAAAGGGAACGCTACACCTTC. Translation: CASSSWGRERERYTF.